The following is a TCR beta chain sequence with its context. RNA extraction and reverse transcription yielded cDNA as sequencing template. Sequenced by immunoSEQ multiplex PCR; TCRdb stores in-frame clones only, minus some. The sample lists approximately 90,000 clones, about 70% seen once, with around 15% in the top ten. With 9 bases removed from V and 10 bases from J, the gap between germline ends came to 21 bases. The CDR3 length is 14 residues. Germline CDR1 and CDR2: MNHEY and SVGAGI. This sample is part of a study of CD8+ T cells in alopecia areata. Described treatment: oral pan-JAK inhibitor, 5-10 mg twice daily. The sorting of PBMCs gave CD4+ and CD8+ T cells.

Specimen: CD8+ T cells sorted from blood, collected at week 44, from a patient treated with tofacitinib. V usage is TRBV6-5 and J usage is TRBJ1-4, with D possibly being TRBD1 (5 bases). The receptor was derived from a human donor with alopecia areata. The CDR3 reads CASPWDGGFRKLFF. The CDR3 coding sequence is TGTGCCAGTCCTTGGGACGGCGGATTCAGAAAACTGTTTTTT.